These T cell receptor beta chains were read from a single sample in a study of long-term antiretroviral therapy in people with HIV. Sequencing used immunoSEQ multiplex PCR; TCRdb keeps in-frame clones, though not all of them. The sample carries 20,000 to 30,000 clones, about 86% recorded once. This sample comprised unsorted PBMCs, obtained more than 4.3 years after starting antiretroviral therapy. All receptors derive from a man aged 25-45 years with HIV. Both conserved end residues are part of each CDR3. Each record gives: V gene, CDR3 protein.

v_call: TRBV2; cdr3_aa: CASRPPGQGTRGYTF
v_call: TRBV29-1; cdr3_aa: CSAQSSSYEQYF
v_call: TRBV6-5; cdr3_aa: CASSYSSGEPSEQYF
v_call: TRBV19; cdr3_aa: CASRTGQETQYF
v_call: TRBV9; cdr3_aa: CASSVGLAGGYEQYF
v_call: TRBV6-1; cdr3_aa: CASSAILAGVAYEQFF
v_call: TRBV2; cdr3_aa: CASSPRIRRPGEAFF
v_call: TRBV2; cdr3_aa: CATLPGQTSTDTQYF
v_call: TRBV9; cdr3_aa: CASSQPPGLADTQYF
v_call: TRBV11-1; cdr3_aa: CASSRQETQYF
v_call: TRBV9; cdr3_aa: CASSAARDPLETQYF
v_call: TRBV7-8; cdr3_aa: CASSLGGANTDTQYF
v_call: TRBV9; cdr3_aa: CASSVRGTGGTEQYF
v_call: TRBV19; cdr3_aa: CASSRTRTEQFF
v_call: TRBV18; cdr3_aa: CASSPGTDSATEAFF
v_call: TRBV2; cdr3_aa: CASTLDRGEETQYF
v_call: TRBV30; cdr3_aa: CAFHRASNIQYF
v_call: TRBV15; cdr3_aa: CATSRDHKTYEQYF
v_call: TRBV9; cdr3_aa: CASSPPNRSGNTIYF
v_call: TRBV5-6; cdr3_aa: CASSLAAGEQFF
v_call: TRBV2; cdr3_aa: CASSERIWYGYTF
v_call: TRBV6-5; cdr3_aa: CASSYWGGRTGNTIYF
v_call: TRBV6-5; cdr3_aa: CASSQAGQQYF
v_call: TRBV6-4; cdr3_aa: CASKEGPGANVLTF
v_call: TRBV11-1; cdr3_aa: CASSLAAGLGNEQFF
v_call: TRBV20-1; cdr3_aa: CSAMTDTQYF
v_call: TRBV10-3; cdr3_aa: CAISEHGSNTGELFF
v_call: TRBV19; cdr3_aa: CASSTTRSDEQYF
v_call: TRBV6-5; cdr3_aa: CASSYDRNTGELFF
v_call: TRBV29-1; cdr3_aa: CSMRQGVNEKLFF
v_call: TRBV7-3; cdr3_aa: CASSSGQNEKLFF
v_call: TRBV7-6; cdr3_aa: CASSWGAESSYEQYF
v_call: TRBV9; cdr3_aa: CASSARGDPNTGELFF
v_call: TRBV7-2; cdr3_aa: CASSLAQSITDTQYF
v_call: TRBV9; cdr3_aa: CASSSTGGIGTEAFF
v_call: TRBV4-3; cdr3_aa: CASSQQNKQGFEQYF
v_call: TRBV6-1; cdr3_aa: CASSEARAGAQYF
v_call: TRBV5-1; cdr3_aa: CASSITNYGYTF
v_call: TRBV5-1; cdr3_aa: CASSILGFGTDTQYF
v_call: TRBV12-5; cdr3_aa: CASGSGAGVLPGELFF
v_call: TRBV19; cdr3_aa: CASSMWAGGTREQYF
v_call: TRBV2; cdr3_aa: CASWGLELFF
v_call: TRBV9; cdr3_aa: CASSAPPGLAGGVTDTQYF
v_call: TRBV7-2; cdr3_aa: CASSLDEVWNQETQYF
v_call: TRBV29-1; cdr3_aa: CSVERGGGEQFF
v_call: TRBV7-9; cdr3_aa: CASRLSTGGRGELFF
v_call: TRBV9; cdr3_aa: CASSPGNEQFF
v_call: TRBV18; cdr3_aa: CASSPFVQGGSYEQYF
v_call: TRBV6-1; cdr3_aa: CASSEVEGAETQYF
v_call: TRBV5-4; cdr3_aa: CASSTARTDNYGYTF